The 16 T cell receptor beta chains presented below share a single source sample, sequenced in a study of blood T cells in healthy people across ages. A second PCR of 7 to 11 cycles used a sample-barcoded 5' primer and a J-beta primer mix. TCRdb called the 5' RACE reads again in MiXCR, with one record for every CDR3 protein. This table holds roughly 900,000 distinct CDR3 sequences, about 28% found once. Sample: blood. These receptors originate from a woman of 80 years or more in good health.

This clonotype was seen ten or more times. The CDR3 sequence is CASSKVGQNYGYTF. The CDR3 bases are TGTGCCAGCAGCAAGGTTGGACAGAACTATGGCTACACCTTC. The chain carries TRBV21-1 and TRBJ1-2; the table's D call, TRBD1, has no DNA check behind it. TRBV21-1 is listed as a pseudogene. The length of the CDR3 is 14 residues.

This clonotype was found a few times. A much larger clone differs from this one at a single base, so this may be a read error. V gene TRBV27 combines with J gene TRBJ2-1, with TRBD1 matching 8 bases. The CDR3 runs 16 residues. Germline CDR1 reads MNHEY; CDR2 reads SMNVEV (reference sequence). The CDR3 DNA reads as TGTGCCGGCAGTTTGCCCCCCGGGACAGGTTTCAATGAGCAGTTCTTC. The encoded protein is CAGSLPPGTGFNEQFF.

This clonotype has a count of ten or more. V and J are TRBV12-3 or TRBV12-4 and TRBJ1-2; the D gene is possibly TRBD1 (6 bases). There are 15 residues in the CDR3. The V and J ends lost 3 bases and 7 bases respectively, with 18 bases between them. CDR3 in DNA: TGTGCCAGCAGTTTCAACAGGGCGATCAAAGGTGGCTACACCTTC. It is translated as CASSFNRAIKGGYTF.

The gene calls are TRBV19 and TRBJ2-7; D is possibly TRBD1 or TRBD2 (5 bases each). Looked up from germline, CDR1 is LNHDA and CDR2 is SQIVND (reference sequence). The CDR3 runs to 15 residues. V lost 6 bases and J lost 2, with 17 bases in between. CDR3 DNA sequence: TGTGCCAGTAGCCCGACAGAGGGGACCCCCTACGAGCAGTACTTC. It translates to CASSPTEGTPYEQYF.

The genes are TRBV6-5 and TRBJ2-4, with 7 bases identical to TRBD2. The J call may not be correct, given that the DNA end is closer to TRBJ2-7. Germline CDR1 MNHEY, CDR2 SVGAGI. CDR3 length: 16 amino acids. The CDR3, as DNA: TGTGCCAGCAGTTACGGAACCCGGGGGGATTCCGGCGAGCAGTACTTC. Translated, it gives CASSYGTRGDSGEQYF.

The DNA for the CDR3 is TGTGCCAGCAGCCAAGGGTCAGCCTTAGCCAAAAACATTCAGTACTTC. It codes for CASSQGSALAKNIQYF. The chain joins TRBV3-1 to TRBJ2-4; D is undetermined. There are 16 residues in the CDR3. The germline V and J ends were trimmed by 1 base and 0 bases, with 10 bases remaining between them. CDR1 and CDR2 from the germline V gene are LGHDT and YNNKEL (reference sequence).

This clonotype was detected many times. The chain links TRBV2 to TRBJ1-5; D is undetermined. V was shortened by 3 bases and J by 7 bases, with 10 bases between the two germline ends. The V gene's germline CDR1 is SNHLY and CDR2 FYNNEI. The length of the CDR3 is 13 residues. CDR3 sequence: CASSDSDGQPQHF. The CDR3, as DNA: TGTGCCAGCAGTGACAGTGACGGCCAGCCCCAGCATTTT.

This clonotype was counted at least ten times. This chain connects TRBV6-5 to TRBJ2-1; TRBD1 or TRBD2 may be the D gene (6 bases each). CDR1 MNHEY and CDR2 SVGAGI come from the germline V gene. This CDR3 comprises 15 residues. The V gene lost 4 bases and the J gene lost 1 base, with 11 bases spanning the gap. CDR3 protein: CASSFEGGSYNEQFF. In nucleotides, the CDR3 is TGTGCCAGCAGTTTCGAGGGGGGTTCCTACAATGAGCAGTTCTTC.

This clonotype has ten or more counts. The rearrangement uses TRBV7-8 and TRBJ1-2, with D unclear. Deletions cut 1 base from V and 4 bases from J, with 13 bases between. CDR1 is SGHVS, CDR2 FQNEAQ, per germline. The CDR3 spans 15 residues. CDR3 region: CASSLVIGGSYGYTF. The CDR3, as DNA: TGTGCCAGCAGCTTAGTGATCGGTGGAAGCTATGGCTACACCTTC.

This clonotype turned up a few times. This chain links TRBV29-1 with TRBJ2-5; TRBD2 matches at 7 bases. Unmatched junction bases numbered 7, after V lost 3 bases and J lost 3 bases. This CDR3 has 14 residues. Germline V gives CDR1 SQVTM, CDR2 ANQGSEA. The CDR3, as DNA: TGCAGCGTTGATATCGGCCTAGCGGAAGAGACCCAGTACTTC. It translates to CSVDIGLAEETQYF.

This clonotype was seen repeatedly, ten times or more. The V and J genes are TRBV29-1 and TRBJ2-1; possible D gene TRBD2, 5 bases. This CDR3 region has 13 residues. Germline V gene lookup returns CDR1 SQVTM and CDR2 ANQGSEA. V shed 2 bases and J shed 4 bases, with 9 bases lying between them. The CDR3 nucleotides read TGCAGCGTTGAATCTAGCACTTACAATGAGCAGTTCTTC. The encoded protein is CSVESSTYNEQFF.

This rearrangement joins TRBV18 to TRBJ2-3; tentative D call: TRBD1 (5 bases). The CDR3 consists of 15 residues. Germline loops: CDR1 KGHSH, CDR2 LQKENI. V was pared by 6 bases and J by 0 bases, with 13 bases between. The CDR3 is CASSRQQESTDTQYF. CDR3 bases: TGTGCCAGCTCCCGACAACAGGAGAGCACAGATACGCAGTATTTT. Supplemented by reference TRBV18 and TRBJ2-3, the full variable domain reads NAGVMQNPRHLVRRRGQEARLRCSPMKGHSHVYWYRQLPEEGLKFMVYLQKENIIDESGMPKERFSAEFPKEGPSILRIQQVVRGDSAAYFCASSRQQESTDTQYFGPGTRLTVL.

The chain uses TRBV2 and TRBJ2-1; D may match TRBD1 or TRBD2 (5 bases each). V lost 3 bases and J 9 bases, leaving 18 bases between the germline ends. CDR1 and CDR2 from the germline V gene are SNHLY and FYNNEI. CDR3 length equals 15 residues. CDR3 DNA sequence: TGTGCCAGCAGTGAGAAAGGGGCTAGCTCGTCTGAGCAGTTCTTC. It encodes CASSEKGASSSEQFF.

This clonotype was recorded at least ten times. The rearrangement uses TRBV7-2 and TRBJ2-7; D ambiguous. Germline V gene data show CDR1 as SGHTA and CDR2 as FQGNSA. This CDR3 contains 12 residues. Trimming shortened V by 1 base and J by 5 bases, and 6 bases separated the two germline ends. CDR3 in amino acids: CASSLVAHEQYF. As DNA, the CDR3 is TGTGCCAGCAGCTTAGTTGCCCACGAGCAGTACTTC. The variable domain in full, completed from reference TRBV7-2 and TRBJ2-7, reads GAGVSQSPSNKVTEKGKDVELRCDPISGHTALYWYRQSLGQGLEFLIYFQGNSAPDKSGLPSDRFSAERTGGSVSTLTIQRTQQEDSAVYLCASSLVAHEQYFGPGTRLTVT.

CDR3 in amino acids: CASSSDTGNTIYF. The CDR3 DNA reads TGTGCCAGCAGCTCGGACACTGGAAACACCATATATTTT. The V and J genes are TRBV11-3 and TRBJ1-3; the D gene is possibly TRBD1 (5 bases). V dropped 4 bases and J dropped 2 bases, with 6 bases sitting between them. This CDR3 is built from 13 residues. From germline, CDR1 is SGHNT and CDR2 YENEEA.

As to this clonotype: Sequence at one end of the junction differs from germline and may be a read error. The chain carries TRBV15 and TRBJ1-6; 9 bases agree with TRBD1. CDR3 length: 15 amino acids. Looked up from germline, CDR1 is LNHNV and CDR2 is YYDKDF (reference sequence). CDR3 protein: CATSRDGTGNSSLHF. The CDR3 DNA follows: TGTGCCACCAGCAGAGACGGGACAGGGAATTCATCCCTCCACTTT.